This entry lists 4 T cell receptor beta chains sequenced from one sample in a study of shared clonotypes between healthy human individuals. The assay was immunoSEQ multiplex PCR, and TCRdb's table has in-frame clones only and misses some. The sample has 1.4 million to 1.5 million clones, approximately 97% seen once; the top ten hold about 1.2%. Input material: naive CD4+ T cells sorted from blood. Specified subset: CD45RA+ positively selected. These receptors originate from a man younger than 45 in good health.

This clone was seen a single time. CDR3 sequence (DNA): TGTGCCAGCATCGAACGACTGGGGCAGGGAGTCAATCAGCCCCAGCATTTT. As protein: CASIERLGQGVNQPQHF. The V and J genes are TRBV28 and TRBJ1-5; D perhaps matches TRBD1 (5 bases). This CDR3 is 17 amino acids long. Trimming left V 7 bases short and J 3 bases short, with 22 bases between. Germline values: CDR1 MDHEN, CDR2 SYDVKM. The full variable domain, with the rest looked up from reference TRBV28 and TRBJ1-5, is DVKVTQSSRYLVKRTGEKVFLECVQDMDHENMFWYRQDPGLGLRLIYFSYDVKMKEKGDIPEGYSVSREKKERFSLILESASTNQTSMYLCASIERLGQGVNQPQHFGDGTRLSIL.

This chain connects TRBV5-1 to TRBJ2-1; 8 bases line up with TRBD2. The junction had 6 bases not matched to a gene; V was cut back by 2 bases and J by 8 bases. The CDR3 totals 14 residues. Germline V CDR1 and CDR2: SGHRS, YFSETQ. DNA of the CDR3: TGCGCCAGCAGCTTCGTCGCGGGAGGTGATGAGCAGTTCTTC. It yields the protein CASSFVAGGDEQFF. Full variable domain (missing parts from reference TRBV5-1 and TRBJ2-1): KAGVTQTPRYLIKTRGQQVTLSCSPISGHRSVSWYQQTPGQGLQFLFEYFSETQRNKGNFPGRFSGRQFSNSRSEMNVSTLELGDSALYLCASSFVAGGDEQFFGPGTRLTVL.

The chain uses TRBV10-1 and TRBJ2-7, with TRBD1 identical over 7 bases. Germline CDR1 WNHNN, CDR2 SYGVQD (reference sequence). Trimming took 6 bases from V and 6 from J; bases not matched to a gene: 8. The CDR3 is made up of 13 amino acids. This chain's CDR3 is CASSADRTREQYF. The DNA for the CDR3 is TGCGCCAGCAGCGCGGACAGGACTCGCGAGCAGTACTTC.

This rearrangement joins TRBV11-2 to TRBJ2-7; 11 nucleotides match TRBD2. Per germline, CDR1 SGHAT and CDR2 FQNNGV. Trimming removed 5 bases from V and 4 bases from J; junction bases left unmatched: 7. The CDR3 loop spans 15 amino acids. The CDR3 loop reads CASSLLPSGRYEQYF. The CDR3 DNA reads as TGTGCCAGCAGCCTTCTCCCTAGCGGGAGGTACGAGCAGTACTTC.